This T cell receptor (beta chain) was sequenced in a study of TIL therapy for anti-PD-1-resistant metastatic lung cancer. In the study overall: Median tumor PD-L1 proportion score was roughly 5.8%.

Germline-derived CDR1 and CDR2 are MDHEN and SYDVKM. V lost 8 bases and J lost 9, with 17 bases in between. CDR3 length: 14 amino acids. As for time point: pre-treatment sample, taken before nivolumab and TIL therapy. This was the immunoSEQ v3 assay. Survey-level samples got about 2 million read pairs; deep-level samples got roughly 5-6.5 million. This table comes from immunoSEQ multiplex PCR, and its TCRdb copy is limited to in-frame clones, with some not included. The data show about 60,000 clones, around 87% seen once. The sequencing used blood, collected at baseline. The sequence came from a person aged 25-79 years with non-small cell lung cancer. This chain links TRBV28 with TRBJ2-6; D gene uncertain. The CDR3 region is CASHERTASNVLTF. Written as DNA, the CDR3 is TGTGCCAGCCACGAAAGGACGGCCAGCAACGTCCTGACTTTC.